This T cell receptor beta chain emerged from a study of blood T cell repertoires in COVID-19. Across the study: From the United States, Italy and Spain came samples of acute and convalescent COVID-19.

The CDR3 extends over 15 amino acids. The junction had 10 bases not matched to a gene; V was cut back by 4 bases and J by 6 bases. Germline V lookup: CDR1 LGHDT, CDR2 YNNKEL (reference sequence). Grouping used clinical history reported by participants in a survey and questionnaire. Libraries were prepared by immunoSEQ multiplex PCR; TCRdb keeps only in-frame clonotypes and omits some of them. The top ten clones hold 12% of a sample with more than 150,000 clones, 75% to 85% of them seen once. The chain carries TRBV3-1 (or the pseudogene TRBV3-2) and TRBJ2-7; 9 positions match TRBD1. The receptor was derived from a man aged 40-49 years who had recovered from COVID-19. Input material: PBMCs or T cells enriched from blood (not recorded which). DNA of the CDR3: TGTGCCAGCAGCCGCTCTTACAGGGGGCGCGGCGAGCAGTACTTC. It codes for CASSRSYRGRGEQYF.